What follows describes a single T cell receptor (beta chain). As yet, its antigen is unknown. Looked up from germline, CDR1 is ENHRY and CDR2 is SYGVKD. Trimming shortened V by 6 bases and J by 1 base, and 15 bases separated the two germline ends. CDR3 length: 16 amino acids. The donors (healthy individuals) were bone marrow donors. This entry is derived from a study of cytomegalovirus exposure and HLA in healthy donors. General study points: Later analysis demonstrated an association between a missense DCLRE1C variant and TCR beta V- and J-gene trimming.

Both 60 Vbeta primers and 13 Jbeta primers went into the PCR. Sequencing used immunoSEQ multiplex PCR; TCRdb keeps in-frame clones, though not all of them. The table shows some 110,000 clones, with more than 60% occurring only once. V is TRBV10-3 and J is TRBJ2-2; D is perhaps TRBD1 (5 bases). This clonotype was obtained from a woman in her thirties or forties in good health and CMV-seropositive. The sample comprised PBMCs. For the CDR3, the DNA is TGTGCCATCAGCCGTGGCAGGGAAGGGAACACCGGGGAGCTGTTTTTT. Its protein product is CAISRGREGNTGELFF.